This T cell receptor (beta chain) emerged from a study of untreated major depressive disorder. Study results and caveats: Compared with controls, depressed patients showed more TRBV05-01 (Vbeta 5.1) usage in CD4+ T cells.

V lost 6 bases, J lost 7 bases, and 17 bases lay in between. There are 14 residues in the CDR3. Germline V gene data show CDR1 as SGHRS and CDR2 as YFSETQ. About this clone itself: Its target is not known.

TCRdb's copy holds only in-frame clones and misses some; the assay was immunoSEQ multiplex PCR. The data show approximately 12,000 clones, around 90% seen once. Sequencing was performed on CD4+ T cells from PBMCs. This clonotype was sampled from a man in his thirties or forties with major depressive disorder. This chain connects TRBV5-1 to TRBJ2-1; tentatively, D is TRBD1 or TRBD2 (5 bases each). Here the CDR3 DNA reads TGCGCCAGCAATCGAGGGACGCCTATGAATGAGCAGTTCTTC. Its protein is CASNRGTPMNEQFF.